These 12 T cell receptor beta chains originate from one sample sequenced in a study of a mutant IDH1 vaccine in newly diagnosed glioma. Method: immunoSEQ multiplex PCR; TCRdb's copy keeps in-frame clones and lacks some. The sample consists of 32,000 or so clones, approximately 80% of them appearing once. Time point here: week 5, during vaccination. In the vaccine, a single dose held 300 ug of the mutant IDH1 20-mer peptide, along with topical imiquimod. No antigen has been identified for these receptors. Sequenced here: PBMCs, sampled from a glioma patient whose treatment included an IDH1 peptide vaccine. These receptors were taken from a man aged 25 to 40 with glioma.

The chain employs TRBV7-3 and TRBJ2-2; 12 bases map to TRBD2. CDR1 is SGHTA, CDR2 FQGTGA, per germline. V was clipped by 9 bases and J by 4 bases; unmatched bases: 6. The length of the CDR3 is 15 residues. DNA for the CDR3: TGTGCCAGTACCCTGGGACTAGCGGGCACCGGGGAGCTGTTTTTT. It specifies CASTLGLAGTGELFF.

The chain has TRBV4-1 and TRBJ2-6, with D perhaps matching TRBD1 (5 bases). Trimming removed 4 bases at V and 0 bases at J, with 13 bases between. CDR3 length: 17 residues. Per the germline V gene, CDR1 is MGHRA and CDR2 is YSYEKL. CDR3 amino acids: CASSPMGRTSGANVLTF. The DNA for the CDR3 is TGCGCCAGCAGCCCCATGGGGCGGACCTCTGGGGCCAACGTCCTGACTTTC.

This sequence joins TRBV5-4 and TRBJ2-1, with D possibly TRBD1 on 5 matching bases. CDR3 size: 15 residues. V was cut by 0 bases and J by 2 bases, with 9 bases left in between. Germline values: CDR1 SGHNT, CDR2 YYREEE (reference sequence). The CDR3 spells CASSLVRGTYNEQFF. For the CDR3, the DNA is TGTGCCAGCAGCTTGGTTAGGGGTACCTACAATGAGCAGTTCTTC.

The J gene is TRBJ2-5, the V gene TRBV5-1; D is ambiguous. Germline loops: CDR1 SGHRS, CDR2 YFSETQ. The length of the CDR3 is 13 residues. V was pared by 0 bases and J by 2 bases, with 5 bases between. This chain's CDR3 is CASSLDLQETQYF. The CDR3 region has the DNA TGCGCCAGCAGCTTGGACTTACAAGAGACCCAGTACTTC.

The rearrangement joins TRBV14 to TRBJ2-3, with D possibly TRBD2 on 5 matching bases. The CDR3 loop spans 16 amino acids. From germline, CDR1 is SGHDN and CDR2 FVKESK. Between the trimmed V and J ends, which lost 3 bases and 2 bases, there was a span of 15 bases. The CDR3 loop is CASSQGRSRHTDTQYF. The DNA for the CDR3 is TGTGCCAGCAGCCAGGGGAGATCTCGACACACAGATACGCAGTATTTT.

The chain recombines TRBV6-6 with TRBJ1-6; no definite D call. Per the germline V gene, CDR1 is MNHNY and CDR2 is SVGAGI (reference sequence). CDR3 length equals 13 residues. V lost 0 bases and J 9 bases, leaving 6 bases between the germline ends. CDR3 in DNA: TGTGCCAGCAGTTACTCGATTAGTTCACCCCTCCACTTT. Its protein product is CASSYSISSPLHF.

A word on this clone: This sample includes further DNA sequences coding for the same CDR3. V gene TRBV6-1 combines with J gene TRBJ1-4; 7 positions agree with TRBD1. Germline V CDR1 and CDR2: MNHNS, SASEGT. CDR3 length equals 17 residues. The V gene end was trimmed by 2 bases and the J gene end by 7 bases; junction bases not matched to a gene: 13. For the CDR3, the DNA is TGTGCCAGCAGTGAACGCGGGGCCGGGACAGCTATTGAAAAACTGTTTTTT. This translates into CASSERGAGTAIEKLFF.

Points on this clone: One junction end does not reproduce the germline sequence, and a read error may be involved. The rearrangement links TRBV29-1 to TRBJ1-2; D is undetermined. CDR1 is SQVTM and CDR2 is ANQGSEA in the germline V gene. The CDR3 spans 13 residues. The CDR3 loop is CSVDKDPYGGYAF. The DNA of the CDR3 is TGCAGCGTTGATAAGGACCCCTACGGCGGCTACGCCTTC.

This sequence joins TRBV5-4 and TRBJ2-3, with 9 bases aligning to TRBD1. The germline V gene encodes CDR1 SGHNT and CDR2 YYREEE (reference sequence). The length of the CDR3 is 16 residues. V trimming: 5 bases; J trimming: 7 bases; junction bases outside the gene matches: 14. CDR3 coding DNA: TGTGCCAGCAGACAGGGGGCAGACCACACATCGAATACGCAGTATTTT. It is translated as CASRQGADHTSNTQYF.

A few counts support this clone. The chain recombines TRBV19 with TRBJ1-1, with D unclear. V lost 3 bases and J 1 base, leaving 18 bases between the germline ends. The CDR3 spans 17 residues. Germline CDR1 reads LNHDA; CDR2 reads SQIVND (reference sequence). The CDR3 spells CASSISWVIPSNTEAFF. CDR3 coding DNA: TGTGCCAGTAGTATCTCCTGGGTCATCCCTTCGAACACTGAAGCTTTCTTT.

This clone was found once. The chain carries TRBV6-1 and TRBJ1-2, with TRBD1 identical over 10 bases. The CDR3 is 13 residues long. Germline CDR1 MNHNS, CDR2 SASEGT. J lost 3 bases, V lost 6 bases, and 1 base had no gene match. CDR3 sequence: CASRDRGDYGYTF. The CDR3 DNA sequence: TGTGCCAGCAGGGACAGGGGGGACTATGGCTACACCTTC.

The chain combines TRBV15 with TRBJ2-5; tentative D call: TRBD2 (6 bases). The CDR3 runs to 15 residues. Trimming removed 1 base from V and 1 base from J, with 10 bases in between. Germline lookup yields CDR1 LNHNV and CDR2 YYDKDF (reference sequence). The CDR3: CATSRVVGGQETQYF. The CDR3 DNA sequence: TGTGCCACCAGCAGAGTCGTCGGGGGCCAAGAGACCCAGTACTTC. The full variable domain, completed using reference TRBV15 and TRBJ2-5, is DAMVIQNPRYQVTQFGKPVTLSCSQTLNHNVMYWYQQKSSQAPKLLFHYYDKDFNNEADTPDNFQSRRPNTSFCFLDIRSPGLGDTAMYLCATSRVVGGQETQYFGPGTRLLVL.